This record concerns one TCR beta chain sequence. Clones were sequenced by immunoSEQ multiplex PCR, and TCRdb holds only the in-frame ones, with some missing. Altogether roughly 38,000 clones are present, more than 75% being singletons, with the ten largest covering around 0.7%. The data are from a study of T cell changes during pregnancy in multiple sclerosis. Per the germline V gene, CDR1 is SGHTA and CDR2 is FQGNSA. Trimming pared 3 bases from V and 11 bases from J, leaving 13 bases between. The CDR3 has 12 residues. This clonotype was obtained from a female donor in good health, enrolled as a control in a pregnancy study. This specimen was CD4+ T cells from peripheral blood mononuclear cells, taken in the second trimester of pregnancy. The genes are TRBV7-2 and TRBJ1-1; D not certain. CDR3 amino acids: CASSLAGVSAFF. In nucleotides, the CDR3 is TGTGCCAGCAGCTTGGCAGGCGTCTCGGCTTTCTTT.